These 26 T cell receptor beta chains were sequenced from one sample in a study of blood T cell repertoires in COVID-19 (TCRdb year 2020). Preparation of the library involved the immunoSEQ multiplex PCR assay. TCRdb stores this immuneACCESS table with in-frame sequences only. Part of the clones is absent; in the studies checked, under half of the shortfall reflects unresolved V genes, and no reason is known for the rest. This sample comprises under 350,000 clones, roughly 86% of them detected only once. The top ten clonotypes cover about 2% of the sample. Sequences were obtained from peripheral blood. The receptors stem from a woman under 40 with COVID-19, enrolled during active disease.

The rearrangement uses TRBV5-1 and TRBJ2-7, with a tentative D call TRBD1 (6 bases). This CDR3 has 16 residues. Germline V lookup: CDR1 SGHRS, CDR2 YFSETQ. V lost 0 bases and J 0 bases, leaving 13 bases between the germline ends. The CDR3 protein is CASSLDGGVSSYEQYF. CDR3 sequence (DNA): TGCGCCAGCAGCTTGGATGGGGGCGTCAGCTCCTACGAGCAGTACTTC.

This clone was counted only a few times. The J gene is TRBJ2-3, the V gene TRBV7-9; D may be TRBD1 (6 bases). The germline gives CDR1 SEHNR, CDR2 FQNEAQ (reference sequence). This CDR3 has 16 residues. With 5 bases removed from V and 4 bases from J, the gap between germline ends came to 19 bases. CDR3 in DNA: TGTGCCAGCAGCCTCCTTGGCGGACAGTCTGCAGATACGCAGTATTTT. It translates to CASSLLGGQSADTQYF.

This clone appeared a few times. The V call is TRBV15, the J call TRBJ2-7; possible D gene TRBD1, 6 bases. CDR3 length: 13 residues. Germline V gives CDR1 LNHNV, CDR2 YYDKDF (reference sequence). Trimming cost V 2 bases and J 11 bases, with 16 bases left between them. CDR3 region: CATSRSTGSREYV. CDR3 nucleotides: TGTGCCACCAGCAGAAGCACAGGGTCCCGGGAGTACGTC.

DNA for the CDR3: TGTGCCAGCAGCTCCAGCGGGGTGAGCACAGATACGCAGTATTTT. Translating it yields CASSSSGVSTDTQYF. The chain is built from TRBV7-3 and TRBJ2-3; 7 bases agree with TRBD2. The ends lost 4 bases at V and 0 bases at J; junction bases unmatched: 4. The CDR3 runs to 15 residues. From germline, CDR1 is SGHTA and CDR2 FQGTGA.

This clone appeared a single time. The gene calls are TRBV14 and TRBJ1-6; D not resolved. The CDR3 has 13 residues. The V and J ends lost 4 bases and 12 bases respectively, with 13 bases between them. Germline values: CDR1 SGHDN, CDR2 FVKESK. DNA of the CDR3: TGTGCCAGCAGCCCCCAAATGGGCCTACCCCTCCACTTT. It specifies CASSPQMGLPLHF.

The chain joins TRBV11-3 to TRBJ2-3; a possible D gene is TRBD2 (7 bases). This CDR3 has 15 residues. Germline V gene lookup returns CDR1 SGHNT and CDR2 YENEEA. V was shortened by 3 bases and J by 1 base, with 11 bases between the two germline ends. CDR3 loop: CASSLGGAGTDTQYF. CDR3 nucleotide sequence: TGTGCCAGCAGCTTGGGGGGGGCCGGCACAGATACGCAGTATTTT. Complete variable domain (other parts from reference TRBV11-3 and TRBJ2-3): EAGVVQSPRYKIIEKKQPVAFWCNPISGHNTLYWYLQNLGQGPELLIRYENEEAVDDSQLPKDRFSAERLKGVDSTLKIQPAELGDSAVYLCASSLGGAGTDTQYFGPGTRLTVL.

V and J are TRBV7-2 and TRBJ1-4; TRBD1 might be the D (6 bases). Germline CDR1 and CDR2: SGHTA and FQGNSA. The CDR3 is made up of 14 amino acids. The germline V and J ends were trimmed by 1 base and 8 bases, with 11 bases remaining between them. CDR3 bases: TGTGCCAGCAGCTTAGAACAGGGAAGGGAAAAACTGTTTTTT. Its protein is CASSLEQGREKLFF.

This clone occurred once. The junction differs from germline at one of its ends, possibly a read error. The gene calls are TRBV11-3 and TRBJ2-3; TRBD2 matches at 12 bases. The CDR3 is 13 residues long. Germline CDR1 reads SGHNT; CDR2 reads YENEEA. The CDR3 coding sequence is TGTGCCAGCAGCTTAGCCTCTAGCGGGGGGGCCGCATTT. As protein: CASSLASSGGAAF.

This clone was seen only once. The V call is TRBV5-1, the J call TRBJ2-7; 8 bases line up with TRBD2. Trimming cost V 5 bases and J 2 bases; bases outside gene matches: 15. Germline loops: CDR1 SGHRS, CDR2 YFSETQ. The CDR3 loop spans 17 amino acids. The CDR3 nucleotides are TGCGCCAGCAGTTTGTCCGCGACCGGGACTAGACCCTACGAGCAGTACTTC. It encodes CASSLSATGTRPYEQYF. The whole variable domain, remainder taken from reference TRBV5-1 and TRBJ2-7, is KAGVTQTPRYLIKTRGQQVTLSCSPISGHRSVSWYQQTPGQGLQFLFEYFSETQRNKGNFPGRFSGRQFSNSRSEMNVSTLELGDSALYLCASSLSATGTRPYEQYFGPGTRLTVT.

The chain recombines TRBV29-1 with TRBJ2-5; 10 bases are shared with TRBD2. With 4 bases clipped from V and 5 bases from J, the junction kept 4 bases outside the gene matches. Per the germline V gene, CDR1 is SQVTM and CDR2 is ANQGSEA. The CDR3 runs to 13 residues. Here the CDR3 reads CSVAETSGETQYF. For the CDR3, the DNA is TGCAGCGTTGCCGAGACTAGCGGGGAGACCCAGTACTTC. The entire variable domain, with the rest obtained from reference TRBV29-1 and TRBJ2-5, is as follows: SAVISQKPSRDICQRGTSLTIQCQVDSQVTMMFWYRQQPGQSLTLIATANQGSEATYESGFVIDKFPISRPNLTFSTLTVSNMSPEDSSIYLCSVAETSGETQYFGPGTRLLVL.

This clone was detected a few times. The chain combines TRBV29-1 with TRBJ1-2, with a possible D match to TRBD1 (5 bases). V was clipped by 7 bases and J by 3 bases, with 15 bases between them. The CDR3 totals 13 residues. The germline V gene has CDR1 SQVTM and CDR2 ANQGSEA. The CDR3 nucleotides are TGCAGCGCGGAGGGAGGGGCCGACTATGGCTACACCTTC. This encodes CSAEGGADYGYTF.

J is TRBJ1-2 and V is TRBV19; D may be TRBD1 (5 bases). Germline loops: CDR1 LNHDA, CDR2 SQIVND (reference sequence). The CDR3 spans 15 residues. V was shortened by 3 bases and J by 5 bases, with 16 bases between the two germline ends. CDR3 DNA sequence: TGTGCCAGTAGTATCCCCCGTGACAGACCGTATGGCTACACCTTC. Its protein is CASSIPRDRPYGYTF.

CDR3 in amino acids: CASSFGVGSGGETQYF. In nucleotides, the CDR3 is TGCGCCAGCAGCTTCGGTGTAGGGTCCGGGGGAGAGACCCAGTACTTC. This chain joins TRBV5-1 and TRBJ2-5; D may be TRBD2 (6 bases). The CDR3 runs 16 residues. Germline CDR1 reads SGHRS; CDR2 reads YFSETQ. Trimming shortened V by 2 bases and J by 4 bases, and 18 bases separated the two germline ends.

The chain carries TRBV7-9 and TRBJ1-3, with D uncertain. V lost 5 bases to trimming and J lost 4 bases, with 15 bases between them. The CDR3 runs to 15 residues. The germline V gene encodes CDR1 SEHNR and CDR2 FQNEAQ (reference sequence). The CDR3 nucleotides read TGTGCCAGCAGCACTACCCGACCTCGAGGAAACACCATATATTTT. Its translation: CASSTTRPRGNTIYF.

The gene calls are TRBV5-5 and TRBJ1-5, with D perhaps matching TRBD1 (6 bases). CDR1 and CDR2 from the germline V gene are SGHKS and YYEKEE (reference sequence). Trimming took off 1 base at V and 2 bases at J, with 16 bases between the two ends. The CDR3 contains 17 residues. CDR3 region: CASSLTGGRRGNQPQHF. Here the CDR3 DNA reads TGTGCCAGCAGCTTGACCGGGGGGCGGCGCGGCAATCAGCCCCAGCATTTT.

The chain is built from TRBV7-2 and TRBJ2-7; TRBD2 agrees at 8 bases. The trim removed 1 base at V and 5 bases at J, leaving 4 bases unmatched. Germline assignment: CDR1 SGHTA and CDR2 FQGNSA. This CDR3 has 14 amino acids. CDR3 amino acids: CASSLDGGADEQYF. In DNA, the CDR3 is TGTGCCAGCAGCTTAGACGGGGGGGCAGACGAGCAGTACTTC.

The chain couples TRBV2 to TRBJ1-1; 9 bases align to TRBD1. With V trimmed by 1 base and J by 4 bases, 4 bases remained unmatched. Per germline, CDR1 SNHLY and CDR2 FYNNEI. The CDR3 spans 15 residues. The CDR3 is CASSEEGQGFTEAFF. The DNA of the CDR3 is TGTGCCAGCAGTGAAGAGGGACAGGGATTCACTGAAGCTTTCTTT. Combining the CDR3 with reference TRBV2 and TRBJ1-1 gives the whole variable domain EPEVTQTPSHQVTQMGQEVILRCVPISNHLYFYWYRQILGQKVEFLVSFYNNEISEKSEIFDDQFSVERPDGSNFTLKIRSTKLEDSAMYFCASSEEGQGFTEAFFGQGTRLTVV.

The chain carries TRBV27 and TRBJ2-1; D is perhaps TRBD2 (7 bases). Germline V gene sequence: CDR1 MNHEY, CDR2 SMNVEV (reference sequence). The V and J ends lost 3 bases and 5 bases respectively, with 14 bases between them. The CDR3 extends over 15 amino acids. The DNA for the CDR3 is TGTGCCAGCAGTTTCACGGGGGGCGTCCACAATGAGCAGTTCTTC. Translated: CASSFTGGVHNEQFF.

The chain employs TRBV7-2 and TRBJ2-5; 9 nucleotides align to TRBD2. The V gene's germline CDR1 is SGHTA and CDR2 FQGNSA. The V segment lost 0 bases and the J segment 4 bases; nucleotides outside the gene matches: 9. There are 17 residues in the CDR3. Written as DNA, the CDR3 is TGTGCCAGCAGCTTAGCAGACGGACTAGCGATAGGAGAGACCCAGTACTTC. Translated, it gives CASSLADGLAIGETQYF.

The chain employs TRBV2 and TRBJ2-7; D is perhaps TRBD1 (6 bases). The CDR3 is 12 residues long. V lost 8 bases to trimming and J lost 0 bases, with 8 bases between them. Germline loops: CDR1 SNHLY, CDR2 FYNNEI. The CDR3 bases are TGTGCCAGCGGACAGTACTCCTACGAGCAGTACGTC. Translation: CASGQYSYEQYV.

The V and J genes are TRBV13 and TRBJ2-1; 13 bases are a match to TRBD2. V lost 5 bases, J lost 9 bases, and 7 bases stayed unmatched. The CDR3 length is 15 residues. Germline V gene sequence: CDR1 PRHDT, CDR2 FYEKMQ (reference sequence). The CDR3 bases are TGTGCCAGCAGCGGCCAACTAGCGGGGGGGCTTGAGCAGTTCTTC. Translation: CASSGQLAGGLEQFF.

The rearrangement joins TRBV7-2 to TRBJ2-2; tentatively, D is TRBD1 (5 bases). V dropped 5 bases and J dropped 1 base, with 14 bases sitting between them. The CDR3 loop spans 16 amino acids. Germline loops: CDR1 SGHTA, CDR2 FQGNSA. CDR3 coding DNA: TGTGCCAGCAGCCCGAAGGGGTCGCGGAACACCGGGGAGCTGTTTTTT. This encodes CASSPKGSRNTGELFF.

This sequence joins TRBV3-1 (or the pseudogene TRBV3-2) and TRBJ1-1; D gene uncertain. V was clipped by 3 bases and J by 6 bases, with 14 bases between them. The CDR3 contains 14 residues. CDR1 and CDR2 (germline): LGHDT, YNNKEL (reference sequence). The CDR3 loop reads CASSHGPGFAEAFF. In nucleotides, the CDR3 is TGTGCCAGCAGCCATGGTCCGGGGTTCGCTGAAGCTTTCTTT.

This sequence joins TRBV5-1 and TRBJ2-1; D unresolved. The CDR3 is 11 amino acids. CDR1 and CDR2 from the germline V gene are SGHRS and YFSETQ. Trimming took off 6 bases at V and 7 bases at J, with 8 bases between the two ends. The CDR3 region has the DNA TGCGCCAGCAAAGGCAGGAATGAGCAGTTCTTC. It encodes CASKGRNEQFF. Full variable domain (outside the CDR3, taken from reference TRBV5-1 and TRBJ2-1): KAGVTQTPRYLIKTRGQQVTLSCSPISGHRSVSWYQQTPGQGLQFLFEYFSETQRNKGNFPGRFSGRQFSNSRSEMNVSTLELGDSALYLCASKGRNEQFFGPGTRLTVL.

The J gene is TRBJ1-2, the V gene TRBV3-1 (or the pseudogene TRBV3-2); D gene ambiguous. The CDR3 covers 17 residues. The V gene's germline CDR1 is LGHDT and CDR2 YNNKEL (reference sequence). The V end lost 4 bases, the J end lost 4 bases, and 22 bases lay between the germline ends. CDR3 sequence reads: CASSPPNPGPKFYGYTF. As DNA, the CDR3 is TGTGCCAGCAGCCCGCCTAACCCGGGTCCAAAATTCTATGGCTACACCTTC.

CDR3 residues: CASSLGGTALYGYTF. In DNA, the CDR3 is TGCGCCAGCAGCTTGGGAGGGACAGCTCTCTATGGCTACACCTTC. The chain has TRBV5-1 and TRBJ1-2, with TRBD1 matching over 7 bases. There are 15 residues in the CDR3. Germline V gives CDR1 SGHRS, CDR2 YFSETQ. Unmatched junction bases numbered 6, after V lost 0 bases and J lost 4 bases.